This TCR beta chain stems from a study of technical replicates of blood from several donors (dated by TCRdb to the late 2010s). The protocol used for the library was the immunoSEQ multiplex PCR assay. TCRdb provides this immuneACCESS table in a form limited to in-frame rearrangements. Some clones are lacking; in checked studies, under half of them reflect an unresolved V gene, and why the rest are absent is not known. This sample is represented by 95,000 to 100,000 clones; over 95% of them were singletons. The ten largest clones add up to 0.21% of the sample. CDR1 is given as MNHEY and CDR2 as SMNVEV, both from the germline V gene (reference sequence). The CDR3 has 11 amino acids, counting the end cysteine and phenylalanine. Of the read, only the CDR3 DNA is kept; its 33 bases are in frame from base 1. V is reduced by 4 bases and J by 3 bases, leaving a spacing of 4 bases between them. This clone was seen just once. It has no known antigen specificity. No qualities accompany the bases; no much larger clone lies one base away.

This clonotype was sampled from a human donor in good health. Sequenced material: T cells isolated from PBMCs. The rearranged chain carries TRBV27 and TRBJ2-7, with the D gene not clear enough to name. The CDR3 region reads CASSYNYEQYF. DNA sequence: TGTGCCAGCAGTTACAACTACGAGCAGTACTTC.